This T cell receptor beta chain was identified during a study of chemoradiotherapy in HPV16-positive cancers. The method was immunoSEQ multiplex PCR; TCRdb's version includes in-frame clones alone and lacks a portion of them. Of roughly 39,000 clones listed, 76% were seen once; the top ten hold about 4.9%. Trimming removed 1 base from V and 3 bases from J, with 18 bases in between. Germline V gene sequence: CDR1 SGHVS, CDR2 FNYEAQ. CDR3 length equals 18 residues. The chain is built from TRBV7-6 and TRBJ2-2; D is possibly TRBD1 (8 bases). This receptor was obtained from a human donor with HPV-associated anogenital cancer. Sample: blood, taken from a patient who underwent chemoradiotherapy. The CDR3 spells CASSLVYGTGGDTGELFF. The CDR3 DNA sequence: TGTGCCAGCAGCTTAGTTTATGGCACAGGGGGGGACACCGGGGAGCTGTTTTTT.